The 23 T cell receptor beta chains listed next were all sequenced from one sample in a study of shared clonotypes between healthy human individuals. This table comes from immunoSEQ multiplex PCR, and its TCRdb copy is limited to in-frame clones, with some not included. The sample records some 2.4 million clones, 90% to 95% being singletons. The specimen was naive CD4+ T cells from PBMCs. Indicated subset: CD45RA+ positively selected. These TCRs come from a man aged 18 to 35 in good health. Some clones in this sample may be carry-over from other donors' samples.

The chain uses TRBV19 and TRBJ2-1; 11 bases line up with TRBD2. Looked up from germline, CDR1 is LNHDA and CDR2 is SQIVND (reference sequence). J lost 8 bases, V lost 5 bases, and 17 bases had no gene match. The length of the CDR3 is 18 residues. CDR3 sequence: CASSPFGTSGPVRDEQFF. CDR3 DNA: TGTGCCAGTAGTCCTTTTGGGACTAGCGGCCCAGTCCGCGATGAGCAGTTCTTC.

The genes are TRBV2 and TRBJ1-2; D uncertain. V lost 5 bases to trimming and J lost 0 bases, with 13 bases between them. CDR3 length: 15 residues. From germline, CDR1 is SNHLY and CDR2 FYNNEI. The CDR3 region is CASSRVQASNYGYTF. The CDR3 DNA reads as TGTGCCAGCAGTAGAGTCCAGGCTTCTAACTATGGCTACACCTTC.

Comment on this clone: Other DNA sequences in the same sample also yield this CDR3. The chain combines TRBV5-1 with TRBJ2-3; D not resolved. Looked up from germline, CDR1 is SGHRS and CDR2 is YFSETQ. Trimming shortened V by 4 bases and J by 2 bases, and 2 bases separated the two germline ends. The CDR3 extends over 11 amino acids. The CDR3 loop is CASSNTDTQYF. In nucleotides, the CDR3 is TGCGCCAGCAGCAACACAGATACGCAGTATTTT.

The chain joins TRBV10-3 to TRBJ2-3; no definite D call. V dropped 0 bases and J dropped 1 base, with 5 bases sitting between them. Germline V gene data show CDR1 as ENHRY and CDR2 as SYGVKD. The CDR3 consists of 14 residues. The CDR3 region has the DNA TGTGCCATCAGTGAGTCGCCGGGCACAGATACGCAGTATTTT. Protein: CAISESPGTDTQYF.

This clone appeared a single time. The rearrangement uses TRBV28 and TRBJ1-5; D is unresolved. Trimming took 6 bases from V and 0 from J, leaving 12 bases between them. CDR3 length: 15 residues. CDR1 is MDHEN, CDR2 SYDVKM, per germline. The CDR3 reads CASSPAHSSNQPQHF. CDR3 DNA sequence: TGTGCCAGCAGCCCCGCCCATAGTAGCAATCAGCCCCAGCATTTT.

Notes on this clone: In the same sample, other DNA sequences code for this CDR3. The chain is built from TRBV9 and TRBJ2-7; possibly TRBD1 or TRBD2 for D (5 bases each). Germline V CDR1 and CDR2: SGDLS, YYNGEE. Trimming pared 0 bases from V and 0 bases from J, leaving 7 bases between. This CDR3 contains 14 residues. The CDR3 protein is CASSVGDRSYEQYF. In nucleotides, the CDR3 is TGTGCCAGCAGCGTAGGGGACCGCTCCTACGAGCAGTACTTC.

CDR3: CASSVHRGTVAGELFF. In DNA, the CDR3 is TGTGCCAGCAGCGTTCACAGGGGGACAGTCGCCGGGGAGCTGTTTTTT. The rearrangement links TRBV9 to TRBJ2-2; TRBD1 aligns across 8 bases. V dropped 2 bases and J dropped 6; count of bases not matched to a gene: 9. The CDR3 extends over 16 amino acids. Germline CDR1 reads SGDLS; CDR2 reads YYNGEE.

This sequence joins TRBV5-6 and TRBJ2-2; tentatively, D is TRBD1 or TRBD2 (5 bases each). The CDR3 runs 13 residues. Germline V lookup: CDR1 SGHDT, CDR2 YYEEEE. Trimming took 5 bases from V and 5 from J, leaving 10 bases between them. This CDR3 is CASSRDVTGELFF. CDR3 in DNA: TGTGCCAGCAGTCGGGACGTAACCGGGGAGCTGTTTTTT.

The chain couples TRBV29-1 to TRBJ2-7, with D hard to call. V dropped 7 bases and J dropped 6 bases, with 19 bases sitting between them. The V gene's germline CDR1 is SQVTM and CDR2 ANQGSEA. The CDR3 is 13 amino acids. The CDR3 DNA reads as TGCAGCGCCGAAGGGCAGGCTGGTTCCGAGCAGTACTTC. Its translation: CSAEGQAGSEQYF.

About this clone itself: Additional DNA sequences in this sample encode the identical CDR3. V is TRBV6-1 and J is TRBJ1-5; D possibly corresponds to TRBD1 (6 bases). This CDR3 is 14 amino acids long. Germline V gene data show CDR1 as MNHNS and CDR2 as SASEGT. V was cut by 7 bases and J by 3 bases, with 13 bases left in between. The CDR3 loop is CASTKGQINQPQHF. CDR3 nucleotides: TGTGCCAGCACAAAAGGACAGATCAATCAGCCCCAGCATTTT.

This clone appeared once. The V and J genes are TRBV2 and TRBJ2-7, with 14 bases that match TRBD2. CDR1 is SNHLY, CDR2 FYNNEI, per germline. The CDR3 consists of 18 residues. V gave up 4 bases and J gave up 2 bases; unmatched junction bases: 10. CDR3 nucleotides: TGTGCCAGCAGTGCCGGGACTAGCGGGAGTAGTGGGACCTACGAGCAGTACTTC. Residues: CASSAGTSGSSGTYEQYF.

This clone was picked up one time. The chain is built from TRBV27 and TRBJ1-2; maybe TRBD1 (6 bases). Germline V gene lookup returns CDR1 MNHEY and CDR2 SMNVEV (reference sequence). This CDR3 is built from 14 residues. V lost 6 bases, J lost 4 bases, and 15 bases lay in between. The CDR3 sequence: CASRGAGRGYGYTF. The CDR3 DNA follows: TGTGCCAGCAGGGGGGCGGGCAGGGGCTATGGCTACACCTTC.

This rearrangement joins TRBV9 to TRBJ2-1; 11 nucleotides match TRBD1. The CDR3 runs 15 residues. Looked up from germline, CDR1 is SGDLS and CDR2 is YYNGEE. The V gene end was trimmed by 4 bases and the J gene end by 2 bases; junction bases not matched to a gene: 2. Here the CDR3 reads CASSRTGGAYNEQFF. For the CDR3, the DNA is TGTGCCAGCAGCAGGACAGGGGGCGCCTACAATGAGCAGTTCTTC.

J is TRBJ1-1 and V is TRBV28, with a weak D call TRBD1 (5 bases). V shed 8 bases and J shed 11 bases, with 12 bases lying between them. The CDR3 covers 10 residues. Germline-derived CDR1 and CDR2 are MDHEN and SYDVKM. The CDR3 bases are TGTGCCAGCGGCAGGGTATTTGCTTTCTTT. Amino acid sequence: CASGRVFAFF.

CDR3: CASSHLDRGAGELFF. The CDR3 nucleotides read TGTGCCAGCAGCCACTTGGACAGGGGAGCCGGGGAGCTGTTTTTT. The gene calls are TRBV7-8 and TRBJ2-2; TRBD1 matches at 9 bases. Trimming removed 5 bases from V and 6 bases from J; junction bases left unmatched: 7. The germline CDR1 and CDR2 sequences are SGHVS and FQNEAQ. The CDR3 has 15 residues.

This clone has a single count. The rearrangement links TRBV14 to TRBJ2-3; 7 nucleotides align to TRBD2. J was trimmed by 3 bases and V by 2 bases; bases with no gene match: 11. The CDR3 is 17 residues long. Germline CDR1 and CDR2: SGHDN and FVKESK. CDR3 loop: CASSQLGGSVITDTQYF. CDR3 DNA sequence: TGTGCCAGCAGCCAACTTGGCGGGAGCGTGATAACAGATACGCAGTATTTT.

The chain couples TRBV28 to TRBJ1-1; D unresolved. The CDR3 is 14 amino acids. Between the trimmed V and J ends, which lost 3 bases and 8 bases, there was a span of 16 bases. Germline values: CDR1 MDHEN, CDR2 SYDVKM. This CDR3 reads CASSLAEPQAEAFF. The CDR3 coding sequence is TGTGCCAGCAGTTTGGCGGAACCCCAGGCCGAAGCTTTCTTT.

J is TRBJ2-1 and V is TRBV28; 11 positions match TRBD2. Germline V gives CDR1 MDHEN, CDR2 SYDVKM. This CDR3 spans 14 amino acids. The junction had 7 bases not matched to a gene; V was cut back by 8 bases and J by 7 bases. The CDR3: CASDIAGGLNEQFF. The CDR3 DNA follows: TGTGCCAGCGACATAGCGGGAGGGCTGAATGAGCAGTTCTTC.

The rearrangement uses TRBV9 and TRBJ2-3; a possible D gene is TRBD1 (5 bases). V gave up 4 bases and J gave up 8 bases, with 14 bases separating them. This CDR3 is 13 amino acids long. Germline assignment: CDR1 SGDLS and CDR2 YYNGEE. The CDR3 nucleotides are TGTGCCAGCAGCCTCACCCAGGGCGGTACGCAGTATTTT. It encodes CASSLTQGGTQYF.

The genes are TRBV28 and TRBJ2-7; TRBD2 matches 8 bases. Trimming cost V 8 bases and J 1 base; bases outside gene matches: 1. The V gene's germline CDR1 is MDHEN and CDR2 SYDVKM. The CDR3 has 12 amino acids. This chain's CDR3 is CASGTSSYEQYF. DNA of the CDR3: TGTGCCAGCGGGACTAGTTCCTACGAGCAGTACTTC.

A note on this clone: The same CDR3 arises from other DNA sequences in this sample as well. The V and J genes are TRBV6-5 and TRBJ2-5; a weak D match, TRBD1 (6 bases). Germline V gives CDR1 MNHEY, CDR2 SVGAGI. Trimming removed 6 bases at V and 5 bases at J, with 13 bases between. The CDR3 runs 13 residues. DNA of the CDR3: TGTGCCAGCAGCGTACAGGGTGTGGAGACCCAGTACTTC. Translated, it gives CASSVQGVETQYF.

V and J are TRBV5-5 and TRBJ1-5; perhaps TRBD1 as D (6 bases). From germline, CDR1 is SGHKS and CDR2 YYEKEE (reference sequence). The CDR3 is 16 residues long. V dropped 5 bases and J dropped 0 bases, with 15 bases sitting between them. This CDR3 reads CASRGGPTYSNQPQHF. The CDR3 DNA is TGTGCCAGCAGGGGGGGGCCAACTTATAGCAATCAGCCCCAGCATTTT.

The rearrangement links TRBV28 to TRBJ1-4; D is uncertain. In germline, CDR1 is MDHEN, CDR2 SYDVKM. This CDR3 contains 13 residues. Trimming took 5 bases from V and 7 from J, leaving 11 bases between them. The CDR3 nucleotides are TGTGCCAGCAGTACGGGGAATCGTGAAAAACTGTTTTTT. Protein sequence: CASSTGNREKLFF.